These 3 T cell receptor beta chains came from one sample sequenced in a study of blood T cell repertoires in COVID-19. The method was immunoSEQ multiplex PCR; TCRdb's version includes in-frame clones alone and lacks a portion of them. The sample records tens of thousands of clones, 85% being singletons. Sequences were obtained from peripheral blood. The receptors derive from a woman aged 60-70 years with active COVID-19.

The chain joins TRBV5-1 to TRBJ2-1; weak D call: TRBD2 (5 bases). V was shortened by 3 bases and J by 5 bases, with 12 bases between the two germline ends. The CDR3 has 14 residues. Germline assignment: CDR1 SGHRS and CDR2 YFSETQ. CDR3 sequence: CASSSPSPDNEQFF. CDR3 nucleotides: TGCGCCAGCAGCTCCCCTAGCCCCGACAATGAGCAGTTCTTC.

Only a few counts were recorded for this clone. The chain links TRBV9 to TRBJ1-4; 7 bases match TRBD1. Unmatched junction bases numbered 6, after V lost 3 bases and J lost 7 bases. The CDR3 loop spans 14 amino acids. Germline V lookup: CDR1 SGDLS, CDR2 YYNGEE. The CDR3 loop is CASSATGAGEKLFF. The CDR3 DNA sequence: TGTGCCAGCAGCGCCACAGGGGCGGGTGAAAAACTGTTTTTT.

V gene TRBV2 combines with J gene TRBJ1-3; D remains ambiguous. Germline CDR1 SNHLY, CDR2 FYNNEI. Between the trimmed V and J ends, which lost 5 bases and 0 bases, there was a span of 11 bases. The CDR3 length is 15 residues. CDR3 coding DNA: TGTGCCAGCAGTCTCACACCCGCCTCTGGAAACACCATATATTTT. This gives the protein CASSLTPASGNTIYF.